Listed below are T cell receptor beta chains from one sample, sequenced in a study of CD4 T cells in relation to SARS-CoV-2 and coronaviruses. Sequencing used immunoSEQ multiplex PCR; TCRdb keeps in-frame clones, though not all of them. The table records roughly 30,000 clones, 74% of them present only once. Their recognized antigens are unknown. The sequenced material came from CD4+ T cells from PBMCs, cultured in vitro. The receptors stem from a human donor in good health. Each CDR3 is given with its conserved first and last residue. Each record gives: clone size, V gene, D gene, J gene, CDR3 protein, CDR3 DNA. The D gene is left open where the match is weak. Rows may omit the clone size; those that give it use once, few, many or a size class.

clone_size: NA
v_call: TRBV13
d_call: TRBD1
j_call: TRBJ2-7
cdr3_aa: CASSPPPPTGGFSYEQYF
cdr3_nt: TGTGCCAGCAGCCCCCCGCCCCCTACAGGGGGCTTTTCCTACGAGCAGTACTTC

clone_size: NA
v_call: TRBV20-1
d_call: NA
j_call: TRBJ2-1
cdr3_aa: CSASAGNSYNEQFF
cdr3_nt: TGCAGTGCTAGTGCGGGTAACTCCTACAATGAGCAGTTCTTC

clone_size: NA
v_call: TRBV6-5
d_call: NA
j_call: TRBJ2-7
cdr3_aa: CASPSGKGREQYF
cdr3_nt: TGTGCCAGCCCGTCGGGTAAGGGAAGGGAGCAGTACTTC

clone_size: NA
v_call: TRBV19
d_call: NA
j_call: TRBJ2-7
cdr3_aa: CASRGLGDISYEQYF
cdr3_nt: TGTGCCAGTAGGGGCCTGGGGGACATCTCCTACGAGCAGTACTTC

clone_size: NA
v_call: TRBV9
d_call: TRBD2
j_call: TRBJ2-7
cdr3_aa: CASSRTSGLSYEQYF
cdr3_nt: TGTGCCAGCAGTCGGACTAGCGGGCTCTCCTACGAGCAGTACTTC

clone_size: once
v_call: TRBV5-6
d_call: NA
j_call: TRBJ2-7
cdr3_aa: CASSLVQAGNEQYF
cdr3_nt: TGTGCCAGCAGCTTGGTACAGGCGGGGAACGAGCAGTACTTC

clone_size: NA
v_call: TRBV6-5
d_call: NA
j_call: TRBJ2-3
cdr3_aa: CASCSLGADTQYF
cdr3_nt: TGTGCCAGCTGTTCCCTTGGAGCAGATACGCAGTATTTT

clone_size: few
v_call: TRBV4-2
d_call: TRBD1
j_call: TRBJ2-7
cdr3_aa: CASSQQQGTSYEQYF
cdr3_nt: TGTGCCAGCAGCCAACAACAGGGGACCTCCTACGAGCAGTACTTC

clone_size: NA
v_call: TRBV7-9
d_call: TRBD1
j_call: TRBJ1-2
cdr3_aa: CASSLAGQPPGGYTF
cdr3_nt: TGTGCCAGCAGCTTAGCGGGACAGCCCCCGGGGGGCTACACCTTC

clone_size: NA
v_call: TRBV11-3
d_call: NA
j_call: TRBJ2-1
cdr3_aa: CASSLYSDPYNEQFF
cdr3_nt: TGTGCCAGCAGCTTATACAGCGACCCCTACAATGAGCAGTTCTTC

clone_size: NA
v_call: TRBV7-9
d_call: TRBD2
j_call: TRBJ2-3
cdr3_aa: CASNQGLALDTQYF
cdr3_nt: TGTGCCAGCAACCAGGGACTAGCGTTGGATACGCAGTATTTT

clone_size: NA
v_call: TRBV5-1
d_call: NA
j_call: TRBJ1-1
cdr3_aa: CASEEGRGTEAFF
cdr3_nt: TGCGCCAGCGAAGAGGGAAGGGGGACTGAAGCTTTCTTT